Below, one T cell receptor (beta chain) is given with its context. Its target is not known. The sample originates from a study of OX40 agonist ivuxolimab in advanced cancers. Study results and limitations: Expanded clones were, on average, more numerous in CD8+ T cells than in CD4+. Determination of antigen specificity was not performed for the expanded peripheral T cells.

TCRdb's table, derived via immunoSEQ multiplex PCR, lists solely in-frame clones and lacks some. The sample shows about 68,000 clones, roughly 80% of them seen only once. This CDR3 region has 10 residues. Per germline, CDR1 MNHNS and CDR2 SASEGT. Trimming removed 6 bases at V and 4 bases at J, with 3 bases between. This material consisted of CD4+ or CD8+ T cells sorted from blood, taken in a trial of the OX40 agonist ivuxolimab. The chain links TRBV6-1 to TRBJ1-1; D is unclear. This receptor was obtained from an adult with an advanced solid tumor such as melanoma, head and neck, liver or kidney cancer. The CDR3 DNA is TGTGCCAGCAGCCGCACTGAAGCTTTCTTT. The encoded protein is CASSRTEAFF.